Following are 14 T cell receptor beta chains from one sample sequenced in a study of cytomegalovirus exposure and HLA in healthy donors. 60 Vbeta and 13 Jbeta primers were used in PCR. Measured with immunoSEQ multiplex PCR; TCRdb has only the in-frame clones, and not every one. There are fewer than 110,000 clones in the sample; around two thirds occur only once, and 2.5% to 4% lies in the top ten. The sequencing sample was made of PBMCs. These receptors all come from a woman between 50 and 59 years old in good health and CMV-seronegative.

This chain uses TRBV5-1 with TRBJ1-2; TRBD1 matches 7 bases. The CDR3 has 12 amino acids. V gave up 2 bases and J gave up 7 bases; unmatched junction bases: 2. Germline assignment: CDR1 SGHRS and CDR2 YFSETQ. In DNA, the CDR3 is TGCGCCAGCAGCTTACAGGGGTCTGGCTACACCTTC. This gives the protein CASSLQGSGYTF.

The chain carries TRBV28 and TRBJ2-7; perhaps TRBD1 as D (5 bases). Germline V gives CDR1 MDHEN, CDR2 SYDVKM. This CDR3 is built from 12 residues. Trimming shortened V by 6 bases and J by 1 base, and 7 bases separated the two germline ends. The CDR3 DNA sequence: TGTGCCAGCAGGCAGGGATCCTACGAGCAGTACTTC. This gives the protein CASRQGSYEQYF.

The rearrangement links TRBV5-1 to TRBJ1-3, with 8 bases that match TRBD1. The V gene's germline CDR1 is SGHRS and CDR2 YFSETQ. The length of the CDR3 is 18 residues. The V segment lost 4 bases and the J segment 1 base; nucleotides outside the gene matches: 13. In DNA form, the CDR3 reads TGCGCCAGCAGCGAGGACAGGGATCCCAGCGGATCTGGAAACACCATATATTTT. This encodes CASSEDRDPSGSGNTIYF.

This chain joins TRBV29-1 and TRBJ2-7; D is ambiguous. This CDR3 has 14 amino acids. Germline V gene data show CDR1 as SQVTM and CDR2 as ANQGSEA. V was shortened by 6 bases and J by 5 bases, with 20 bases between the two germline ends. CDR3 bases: TGCAGCGTGGGCGTCCACTCAAACCCCCACGAGCAGTACTTC. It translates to CSVGVHSNPHEQYF.

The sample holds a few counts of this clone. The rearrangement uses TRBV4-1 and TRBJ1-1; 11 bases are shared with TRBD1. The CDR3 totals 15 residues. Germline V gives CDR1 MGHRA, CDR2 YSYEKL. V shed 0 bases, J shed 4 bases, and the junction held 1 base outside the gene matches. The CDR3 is CASSQDGTGGTEAFF. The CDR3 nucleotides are TGCGCCAGCAGCCAAGACGGGACAGGGGGCACTGAAGCTTTCTTT.

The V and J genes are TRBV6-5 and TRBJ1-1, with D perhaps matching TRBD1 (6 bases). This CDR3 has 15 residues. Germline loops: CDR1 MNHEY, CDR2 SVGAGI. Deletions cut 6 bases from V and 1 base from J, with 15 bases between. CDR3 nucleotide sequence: TGTGCCAGCAGATATACCGGGACAAAGAACACTGAAGCTTTCTTT. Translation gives CASRYTGTKNTEAFF.

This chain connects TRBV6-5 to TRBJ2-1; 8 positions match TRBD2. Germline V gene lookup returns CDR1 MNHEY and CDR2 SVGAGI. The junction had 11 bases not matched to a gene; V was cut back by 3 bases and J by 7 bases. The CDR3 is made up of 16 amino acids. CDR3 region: CASSYSGTSSGNEQFF. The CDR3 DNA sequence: TGTGCCAGCAGTTATTCGGGAACTTCTAGCGGGAATGAGCAGTTCTTC.

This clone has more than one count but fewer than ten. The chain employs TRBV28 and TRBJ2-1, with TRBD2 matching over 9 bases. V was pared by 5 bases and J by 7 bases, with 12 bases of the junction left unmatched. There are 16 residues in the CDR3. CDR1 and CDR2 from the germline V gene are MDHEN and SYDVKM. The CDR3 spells CASSLLLAGRLNEQFF. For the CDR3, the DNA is TGTGCCAGCAGTCTCCTACTAGCGGGCCGCCTTAATGAGCAGTTCTTC. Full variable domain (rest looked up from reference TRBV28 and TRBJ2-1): DVKVTQSSRYLVKRTGEKVFLECVQDMDHENMFWYRQDPGLGLRLIYFSYDVKMKEKGDIPEGYSVSREKKERFSLILESASTNQTSMYLCASSLLLAGRLNEQFFGPGTRLTVL.

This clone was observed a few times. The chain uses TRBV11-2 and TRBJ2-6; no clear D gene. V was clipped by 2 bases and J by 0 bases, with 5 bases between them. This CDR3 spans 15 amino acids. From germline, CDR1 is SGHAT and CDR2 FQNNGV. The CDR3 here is CASSLSFSGANVLTF. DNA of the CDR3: TGTGCCAGCAGCTTATCCTTCTCTGGGGCCAACGTCCTGACTTTC.

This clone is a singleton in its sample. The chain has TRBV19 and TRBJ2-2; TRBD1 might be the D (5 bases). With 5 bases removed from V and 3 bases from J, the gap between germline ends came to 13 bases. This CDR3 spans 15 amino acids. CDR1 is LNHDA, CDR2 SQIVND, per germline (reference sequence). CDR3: CASSQDQGDTGELFF. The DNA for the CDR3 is TGTGCCAGTAGTCAGGACCAAGGGGACACCGGGGAGCTGTTTTTT.

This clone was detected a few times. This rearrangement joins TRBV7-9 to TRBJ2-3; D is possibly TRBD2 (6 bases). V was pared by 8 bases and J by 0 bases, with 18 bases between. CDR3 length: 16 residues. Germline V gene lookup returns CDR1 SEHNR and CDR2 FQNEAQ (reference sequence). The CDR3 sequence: CASVAVATESTDTQYF. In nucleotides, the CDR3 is TGTGCCAGCGTAGCGGTGGCGACCGAAAGCACAGATACGCAGTATTTT.

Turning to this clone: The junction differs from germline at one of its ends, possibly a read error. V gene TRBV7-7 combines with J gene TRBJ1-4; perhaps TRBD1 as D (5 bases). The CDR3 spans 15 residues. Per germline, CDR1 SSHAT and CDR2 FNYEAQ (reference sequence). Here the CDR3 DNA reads TGTGCTAGCAGCTTAGCAGGGAGGGCCGGTGAAAAACTGCTTTTT. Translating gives CASSLAGRAGEKLLF.

CDR3 amino acids: CASTQTGQGHEQYF. CDR3 in DNA: TGTGCCAGTACCCAAACCGGACAGGGCCACGAGCAGTACTTC. The V gene is TRBV19, the J gene TRBJ2-7; 8 bases line up with TRBD1. Germline V gene sequence: CDR1 LNHDA, CDR2 SQIVND (reference sequence). The junction had 10 bases not matched to a gene; V was cut back by 7 bases and J by 5 bases. The length of the CDR3 is 14 residues.

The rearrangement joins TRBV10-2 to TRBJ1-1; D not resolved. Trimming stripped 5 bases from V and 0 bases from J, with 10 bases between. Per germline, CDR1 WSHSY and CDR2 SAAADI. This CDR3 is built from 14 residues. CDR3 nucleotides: TGCGCCAGCAGTAAGCAGGCACTGAACACTGAAGCTTTCTTT. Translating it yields CASSKQALNTEAFF.